This T cell receptor (beta chain) was sequenced for a study of metastatic and nonmetastatic thyroid tumors. No treatment had been given to any patient before thyroid surgery. This clone was counted at least ten times. Trimming removed 6 bases from V and 5 bases from J, with 17 bases in between. The CDR3 totals 15 residues. Germline loops: CDR1 LNHDA, CDR2 SQIVND (reference sequence). TCRdb re-analyzed the PCR reads using MiXCR. The sample lists about 69,000 clones, 12% to 15% seen once, with around 7% in the top ten. The TCR comes from a male donor with papillary thyroid cancer or a benign thyroid nodule (not recorded which). Some clones in this sample may be carry-over from other donors' samples. The chain combines TRBV19 with TRBJ2-1; perhaps TRBD2 as D (6 bases). Sequenced sample: blood. Here the CDR3 reads CASSTGLSYDNEQFF. The CDR3 DNA reads as TGTGCCAGTAGCACCGGACTATCTTACGACAATGAGCAGTTCTTC.